What follows are 5 T cell receptor beta chains derived from one specimen sequenced in a study of CD8+ T cells in alopecia areata. As the sequencing template, cDNA was produced by extracting RNA and reverse transcribing it. Sequenced by immunoSEQ multiplex PCR; TCRdb stores in-frame clones only, minus some. This sample has some 110,000 clones, with 50% to 75% found just once. Described treatment: oral pan-JAK inhibitor, 5-10 mg twice daily. This material consisted of CD8+ T cells sorted from blood, taken at week 24, from a patient treated with tofacitinib. The receptors shown here come from a human donor with alopecia areata.

This clone was seen only once. This chain connects TRBV27 to TRBJ2-7; no clear D gene. Germline V CDR1 and CDR2: MNHEY, SMNVEV (reference sequence). V shed 2 bases and J shed 4 bases, with 12 bases lying between them. The CDR3 spans 14 residues. For the CDR3, the DNA is TGTGCCAGCAGTTTAGGCAGTATTGGGTACGAGCAGTACTTC. As protein: CASSLGSIGYEQYF.

The chain employs TRBV5-1 and TRBJ1-1; tentatively, D is TRBD1 (5 bases). Germline lookup yields CDR1 SGHRS and CDR2 YFSETQ. The V and J ends lost 3 bases and 6 bases respectively, with 21 bases between them. CDR3 length equals 16 residues. CDR3 sequence reads: CASSWGPDRAGPEAFF. The DNA of the CDR3 is TGCGCCAGCAGCTGGGGACCCGACAGAGCCGGCCCTGAAGCTTTCTTT. Full variable domain (missing parts from reference TRBV5-1 and TRBJ1-1): KAGVTQTPRYLIKTRGQQVTLSCSPISGHRSVSWYQQTPGQGLQFLFEYFSETQRNKGNFPGRFSGRQFSNSRSEMNVSTLELGDSALYLCASSWGPDRAGPEAFFGQGTRLTVV.

The rearrangement joins TRBV14 to TRBJ1-1; unclear D gene. There are 16 residues in the CDR3. The V end was cut by 0 bases, the J end by 0 bases, with 11 bases between. Germline V gene data show CDR1 as SGHDN and CDR2 as FVKESK. The CDR3 nucleotides read TGTGCCAGCAGCCAAGAGTTCCTGACTCTGAACACTGAAGCTTTCTTT. Its protein product is CASSQEFLTLNTEAFF.

The CDR3, as DNA: TGTGCCAGCAGCTGGAGCGGGGGTGAAACGGATGAGCAGTTCTTC. It encodes CASSWSGGETDEQFF. This chain links TRBV5-6 with TRBJ2-1; 8 bases line up with TRBD2. V lost 3 bases, J lost 8 bases, and 10 bases stayed unmatched. The CDR3 contains 15 residues. The germline V gene has CDR1 SGHDT and CDR2 YYEEEE.

J is TRBJ2-1 and V is TRBV5-4; 13 bases are a match to TRBD2. This CDR3 contains 17 residues. Germline assignment: CDR1 SGHNT and CDR2 YYREEE (reference sequence). J was trimmed by 6 bases and V by 4 bases; bases with no gene match: 10. CDR3 nucleotides: TGTGCCAGCAGCCCACTAGCGGGGGGGCTAGTTGGCAATGAGCAGTTCTTC. As protein: CASSPLAGGLVGNEQFF.